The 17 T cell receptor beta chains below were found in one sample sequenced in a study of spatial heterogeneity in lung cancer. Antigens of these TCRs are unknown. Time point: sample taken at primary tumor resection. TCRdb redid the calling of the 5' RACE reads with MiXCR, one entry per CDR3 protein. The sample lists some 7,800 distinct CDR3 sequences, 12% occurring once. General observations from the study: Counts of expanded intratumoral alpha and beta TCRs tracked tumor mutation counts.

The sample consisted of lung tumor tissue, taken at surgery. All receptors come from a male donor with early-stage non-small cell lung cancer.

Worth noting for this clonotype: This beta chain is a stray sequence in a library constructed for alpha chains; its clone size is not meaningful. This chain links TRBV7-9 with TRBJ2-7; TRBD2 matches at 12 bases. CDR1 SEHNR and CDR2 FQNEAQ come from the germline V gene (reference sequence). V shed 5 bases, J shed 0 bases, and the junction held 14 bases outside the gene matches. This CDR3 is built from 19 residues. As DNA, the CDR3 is TGTGCCAGCAGCCGACTAGCGGGAGCCGGATCCCTCGGCTCCTACGAGCAGTACTTC. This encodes CASSRLAGAGSLGSYEQYF.

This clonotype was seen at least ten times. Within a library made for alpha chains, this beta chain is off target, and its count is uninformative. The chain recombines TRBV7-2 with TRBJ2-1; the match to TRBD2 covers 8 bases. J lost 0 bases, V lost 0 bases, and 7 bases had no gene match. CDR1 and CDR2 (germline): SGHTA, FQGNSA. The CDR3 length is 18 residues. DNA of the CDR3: TGTGCCAGCAGCTTAGCCCTAAGACTAGCGAGCTCCTACAATGAGCAGTTCTTC. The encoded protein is CASSLALRLASSYNEQFF.

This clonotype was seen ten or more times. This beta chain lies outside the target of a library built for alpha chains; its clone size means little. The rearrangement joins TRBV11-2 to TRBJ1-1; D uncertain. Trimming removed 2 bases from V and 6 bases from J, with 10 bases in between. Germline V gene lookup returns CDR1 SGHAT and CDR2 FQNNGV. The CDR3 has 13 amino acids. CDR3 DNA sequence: TGTGCCAGCAGCTTACTACAGACGTCTGAAGCTTTCTTT. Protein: CASSLLQTSEAFF.

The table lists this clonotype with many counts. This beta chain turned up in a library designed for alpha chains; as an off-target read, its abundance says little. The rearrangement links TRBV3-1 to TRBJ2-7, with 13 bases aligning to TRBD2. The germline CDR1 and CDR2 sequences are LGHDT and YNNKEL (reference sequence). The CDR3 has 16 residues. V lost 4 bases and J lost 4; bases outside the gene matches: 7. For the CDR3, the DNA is TGTGCCAGCAGCCTTCGGACTAGCGGGAGTGGGTACGAGCAGTACTTC. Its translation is CASSLRTSGSGYEQYF.

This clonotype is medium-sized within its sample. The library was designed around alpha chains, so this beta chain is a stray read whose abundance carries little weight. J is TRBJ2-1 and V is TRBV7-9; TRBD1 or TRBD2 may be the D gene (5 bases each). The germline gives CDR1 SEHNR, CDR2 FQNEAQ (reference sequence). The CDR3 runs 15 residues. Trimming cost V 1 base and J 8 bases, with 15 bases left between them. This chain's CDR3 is CASSLGDGMRDEQFF. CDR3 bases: TGTGCCAGCAGCTTAGGGGACGGGATGCGCGATGAGCAGTTCTTC.

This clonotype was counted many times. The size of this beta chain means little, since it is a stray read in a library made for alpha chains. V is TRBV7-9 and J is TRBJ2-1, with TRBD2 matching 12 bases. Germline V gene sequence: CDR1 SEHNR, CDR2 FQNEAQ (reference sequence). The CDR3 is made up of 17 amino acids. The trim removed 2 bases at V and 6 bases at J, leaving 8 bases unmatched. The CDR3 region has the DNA TGTGCCAGCAGCTTAAGCCTAGCGGGAGGGCCCTCCAATGAGCAGTTCTTC. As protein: CASSLSLAGGPSNEQFF.

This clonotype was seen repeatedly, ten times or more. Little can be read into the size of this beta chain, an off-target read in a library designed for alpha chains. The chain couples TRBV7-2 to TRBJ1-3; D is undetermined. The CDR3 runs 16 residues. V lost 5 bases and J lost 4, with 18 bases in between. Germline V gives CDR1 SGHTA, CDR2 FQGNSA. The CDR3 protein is CASSRYLGTGGNTIYF. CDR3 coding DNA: TGTGCCAGCAGCCGTTACCTTGGCACGGGGGGAAACACCATATATTTT.

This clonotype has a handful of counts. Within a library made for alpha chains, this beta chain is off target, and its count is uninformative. CDR3 sequence (DNA): TGTGCCACATCAGGAGGGGGCAATGAGCAGTTCTTC. Translating gives CATSGGGNEQFF. The genes are TRBV24-1 and TRBJ2-1; D tentatively fits TRBD1 or TRBD2 (6 bases each). The germline gives CDR1 KGHDR, CDR2 SFDVKD. Trimming removed 10 bases at V and 6 bases at J, with 12 bases between. This CDR3 spans 12 amino acids.

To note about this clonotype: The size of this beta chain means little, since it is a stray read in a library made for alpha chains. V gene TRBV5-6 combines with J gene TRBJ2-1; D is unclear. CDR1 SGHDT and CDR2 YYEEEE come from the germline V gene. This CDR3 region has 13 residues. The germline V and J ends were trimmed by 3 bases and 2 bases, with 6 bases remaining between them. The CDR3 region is CASSSGPYNEQFF. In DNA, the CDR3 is TGTGCCAGCAGCTCCGGCCCCTACAATGAGCAGTTCTTC.

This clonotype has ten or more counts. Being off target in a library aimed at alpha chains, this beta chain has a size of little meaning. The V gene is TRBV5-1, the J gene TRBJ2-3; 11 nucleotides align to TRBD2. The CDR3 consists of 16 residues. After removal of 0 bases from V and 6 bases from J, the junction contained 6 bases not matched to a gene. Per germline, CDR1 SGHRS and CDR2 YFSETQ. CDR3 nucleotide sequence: TGCGCCAGCAGCTTGGAGCTAGCGGGAGGAACGGATACGCAGTATTTT. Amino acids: CASSLELAGGTDTQYF.

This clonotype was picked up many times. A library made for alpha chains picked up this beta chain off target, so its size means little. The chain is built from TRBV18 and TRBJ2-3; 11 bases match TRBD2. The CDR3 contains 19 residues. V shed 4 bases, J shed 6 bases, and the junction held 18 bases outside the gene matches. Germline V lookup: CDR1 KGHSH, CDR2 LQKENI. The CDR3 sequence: CASSLPGLAVARGTDTQYF. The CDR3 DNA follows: TGTGCCAGCTCACTCCCGGGACTAGCGGTAGCCCGGGGAACTGATACGCAGTATTTT.

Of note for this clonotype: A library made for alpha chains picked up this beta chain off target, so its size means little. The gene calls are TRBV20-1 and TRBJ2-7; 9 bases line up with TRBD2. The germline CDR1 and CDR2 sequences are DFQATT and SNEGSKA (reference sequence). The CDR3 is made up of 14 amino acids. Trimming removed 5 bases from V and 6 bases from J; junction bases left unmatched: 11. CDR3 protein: CSAPLTAGGGEQYF. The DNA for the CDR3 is TGCAGTGCTCCCCTCACAGCGGGAGGCGGCGAGCAGTACTTC.

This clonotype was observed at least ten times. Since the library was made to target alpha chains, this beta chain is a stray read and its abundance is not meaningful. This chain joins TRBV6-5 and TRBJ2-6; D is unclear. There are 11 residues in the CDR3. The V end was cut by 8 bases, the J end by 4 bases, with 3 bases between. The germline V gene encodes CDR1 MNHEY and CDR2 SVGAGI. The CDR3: CASGGANVLTF. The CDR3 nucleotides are TGTGCCAGCGGAGGGGCCAACGTCCTGACTTTC.

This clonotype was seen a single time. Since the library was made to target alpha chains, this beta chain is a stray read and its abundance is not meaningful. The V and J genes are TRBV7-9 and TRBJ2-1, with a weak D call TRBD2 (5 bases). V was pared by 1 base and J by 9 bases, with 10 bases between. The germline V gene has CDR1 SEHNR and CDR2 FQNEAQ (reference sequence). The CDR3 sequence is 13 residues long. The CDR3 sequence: CASSLGTSGEQFF. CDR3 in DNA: TGTGCCAGCAGCTTAGGTACTAGTGGTGAGCAGTTCTTC.

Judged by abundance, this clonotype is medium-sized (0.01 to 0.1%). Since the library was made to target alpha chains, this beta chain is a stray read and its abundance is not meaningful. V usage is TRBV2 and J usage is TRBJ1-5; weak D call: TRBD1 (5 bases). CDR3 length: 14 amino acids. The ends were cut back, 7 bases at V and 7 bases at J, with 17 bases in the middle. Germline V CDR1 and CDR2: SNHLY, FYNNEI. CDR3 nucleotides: TGTGCCAGCACCCGAGAGGGGCTTGAACAGCCCCAGCATTTT. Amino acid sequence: CASTREGLEQPQHF.

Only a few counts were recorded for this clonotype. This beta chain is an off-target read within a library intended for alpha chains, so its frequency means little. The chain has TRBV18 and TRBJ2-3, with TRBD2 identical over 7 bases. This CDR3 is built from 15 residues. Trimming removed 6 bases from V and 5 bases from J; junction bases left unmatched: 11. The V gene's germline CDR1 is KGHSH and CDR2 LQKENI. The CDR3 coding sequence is TGTGCCAGCTCTTCAGCGGGGCAGTTGGGAGATACGCAGTATTTT. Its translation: CASSSAGQLGDTQYF.

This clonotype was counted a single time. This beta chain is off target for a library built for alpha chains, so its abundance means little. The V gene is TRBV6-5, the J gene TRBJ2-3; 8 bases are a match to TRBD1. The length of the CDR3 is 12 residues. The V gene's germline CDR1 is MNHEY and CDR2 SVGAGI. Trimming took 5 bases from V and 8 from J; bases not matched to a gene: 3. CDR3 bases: TGTGCCAGCAGTACCACAGGGGGTACGCAGTATTTT. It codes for CASSTTGGTQYF.